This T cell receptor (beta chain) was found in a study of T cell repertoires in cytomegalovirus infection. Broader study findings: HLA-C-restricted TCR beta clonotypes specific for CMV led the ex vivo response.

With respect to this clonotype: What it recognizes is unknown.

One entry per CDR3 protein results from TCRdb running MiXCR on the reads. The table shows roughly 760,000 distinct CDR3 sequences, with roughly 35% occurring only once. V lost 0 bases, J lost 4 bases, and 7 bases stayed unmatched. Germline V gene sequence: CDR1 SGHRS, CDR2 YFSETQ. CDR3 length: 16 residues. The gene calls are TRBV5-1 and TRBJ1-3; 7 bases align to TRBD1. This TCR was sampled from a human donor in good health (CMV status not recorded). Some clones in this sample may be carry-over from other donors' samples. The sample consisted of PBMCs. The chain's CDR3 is CASSLALRDRGNTIYF. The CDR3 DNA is TGCGCCAGCAGCTTGGCCCTCCGGGACAGAGGAAACACCATATATTTT.